The rows below give T cell receptor beta chains drawn from one sample of a study of blood T cell repertoires in COVID-19. Sequencing used immunoSEQ multiplex PCR; TCRdb keeps in-frame clones, though not all of them. The data contain roughly 260,000 clones, approximately 89% of them singletons. Sequencing was done on a sample of peripheral blood. These receptors all stem from a man aged 35 to 55 who had recovered from COVID-19. Both conserved end residues are part of each CDR3. A D gene is named only where the DNA matches it firmly. The listing skips clone size in some rows; elsewhere it reads once, few, many or a size class.

>TRBV5-1|TRBJ2-7|15|-|-
CASSLVLDSSYEQYF
TGCGCCAGCAGCTTGGTCTTGGACAGCTCCTACGAGCAGTACTTC
>TRBV14|TRBJ2-7|15|-|-
CASSQEAGVVYEQYF
TGTGCCAGCAGCCAAGAGGCAGGGGTAGTCTACGAGCAGTACTTC
>TRBV21-1|TRBJ2-7|15|-|-
CASSKKPAGEYEQYF
TGTGCCAGCAGCAAAAAACCGGCAGGGGAATACGAGCAGTACTTC
>TRBV9|TRBJ1-1|16|few|-
CASSARLGSTNTEAFF
TGTGCCAGCAGCGCCCGGCTCGGGTCAACGAACACTGAAGCTTTCTTT
>TRBV28|TRBJ2-7|17|-|-
CASSPPKGRFLSYEQYF
TGTGCCAGCAGTCCCCCAAAGGGGCGATTTCTCTCCTACGAGCAGTACTTC
>TRBV6-2/TRBV6-3|TRBJ1-6|14|few|-
CASSFAGDNSPLHF
TGTGCCAGCAGTTTCGCAGGGGATAATTCACCCCTCCACTTT
>TRBV18|TRBJ2-1|16|-|TRBD2
CASSGLAGGPLGEQFF
TGTGCCAGCTCAGGACTAGCGGGAGGCCCCCTTGGTGAGCAGTTCTTC
>TRBV19|TRBJ1-2|14|-|-
CASTPTASNYGYTF
TGTGCCAGTACCCCGACAGCCTCTAACTATGGCTACACCTTC
>TRBV19|TRBJ2-1|14|-|TRBD2
CASTSSGTYNEQFF
TGTGCCAGTACCTCTAGCGGGACATACAATGAGCAGTTCTTC
>TRBV19|TRBJ2-5|17|-|-
CASSKGTGGLVGETQYF
TGTGCCAGTAGTAAAGGCACCGGGGGGCTGGTCGGAGAGACCCAGTACTTC
>TRBV3-1/TRBV3-2|TRBJ2-5|15|-|-
CASSLDIQDQETQYF
TGTGCCAGCAGCCTGGACATTCAGGACCAAGAGACCCAGTACTTC
>TRBV5-6|TRBJ2-7|14|-|TRBD1
CASSLGQGAYEQYF
TGTGCCAGCAGCTTGGGGCAGGGGGCCTACGAGCAGTACTTC
>TRBV19|TRBJ1-5|13|-|TRBD1
CASMGTGIQPQHF
TGTGCCAGTATGGGGACAGGCATACAGCCCCAGCATTTT
>TRBV7-6|TRBJ2-1|18|-|TRBD2
CASSSRSSGGFSYNEQFF
TGTGCCAGCAGCTCCCGGAGTAGCGGGGGGTTCTCCTACAATGAGCAGTTCTTC
>TRBV9|TRBJ2-3|13|-|-
CASSVVFADTQYF
TGTGCCAGCAGCGTAGTCTTCGCGGATACGCAGTATTTT